The 6 T cell receptor beta chains reported below all come from one sample, sequenced in a study of cytomegalovirus exposure and HLA in healthy donors. Sequencing was performed with immunoSEQ multiplex PCR; in TCRdb, only in-frame clones are kept and a portion is missing. The table includes about 160,000 clones, about 88% detected once. The sequenced material came from PBMCs. The receptors here all came from a woman between 18 and 29 years old in good health and CMV-seronegative.

This clone showed up just a few times. This chain connects TRBV28 to TRBJ1-1; 10 nucleotides align to TRBD1. Germline lookup yields CDR1 MDHEN and CDR2 SYDVKM. The V and J ends lost 5 bases and 3 bases, in that order; junction bases with no gene match: 6. This CDR3 is 15 amino acids long. The CDR3 bases are TGTGCCAGCAGTGAAGACAGGGGGCGCGACACTGAAGCTTTCTTT. Protein: CASSEDRGRDTEAFF.

The chain is built from TRBV19 and TRBJ2-7; tentative D call: TRBD1 (6 bases). Trimming cost V 4 bases and J 7 bases, with 14 bases left between them. Looked up from germline, CDR1 is LNHDA and CDR2 is SQIVND (reference sequence). The CDR3 has 13 residues. CDR3: CASSKRGTREQYF. CDR3 in DNA: TGTGCCAGTAGTAAGAGGGGGACGCGGGAGCAGTACTTC. The entire variable domain, with the rest obtained from reference TRBV19 and TRBJ2-7, is as follows: DGGITQSPKYLFRKEGQNVTLSCEQNLNHDAMYWYRQDPGQGLRLIYYSQIVNDFQKGDIAEGYSVSREKKESFPLTVTSAQKNPTAFYLCASSKRGTREQYFGPGTRLTVT.

CDR3 sequence reads: CASTQTGDGNTIYF. For the CDR3, the DNA is TGCGCCAGCACGCAGACAGGTGATGGAAACACCATATATTTT. The chain carries TRBV5-1 and TRBJ1-3; a possible D gene is TRBD1 (6 bases). Germline V gene lookup returns CDR1 SGHRS and CDR2 YFSETQ. This CDR3 contains 14 residues. The germline V and J ends were trimmed by 6 bases and 3 bases, with 13 bases remaining between them.

The chain is built from TRBV4-3 and TRBJ2-7, with 7 bases lining up with TRBD1. The CDR3 extends over 15 amino acids. Losses at the gene ends were 6 bases for V and 7 bases for J; bases not matched to a gene: 15. Germline loops: CDR1 LGHNA, CDR2 YSLEER. The CDR3 protein is CASSPFTGTAKEQYF. The CDR3 DNA reads as TGCGCCAGCAGTCCGTTCACCGGGACAGCAAAAGAGCAGTACTTC.

V is TRBV27 and J is TRBJ2-4, with 7 nucleotides matching TRBD2. In germline, CDR1 is MNHEY, CDR2 SMNVEV (reference sequence). Unmatched junction bases numbered 9, after V lost 2 bases and J lost 8 bases. The CDR3 loop spans 15 amino acids. CDR3 nucleotides: TGTGCCAGCAGTTTAAGTGGACGGGGGGTGGACATTCAGTACTTC. As protein: CASSLSGRGVDIQYF.

As DNA, the CDR3 is TGCGCCAGCAGCCAAGAGGTATCGGGGTCGACTCATCAGCCCCAGCATTTT. Translating it yields CASSQEVSGSTHQPQHF. The V and J genes are TRBV4-1 and TRBJ1-5; D is undetermined. Trimming removed 0 bases from V and 5 bases from J, with 17 bases in between. CDR3 length: 17 residues. Germline assignment: CDR1 MGHRA and CDR2 YSYEKL.